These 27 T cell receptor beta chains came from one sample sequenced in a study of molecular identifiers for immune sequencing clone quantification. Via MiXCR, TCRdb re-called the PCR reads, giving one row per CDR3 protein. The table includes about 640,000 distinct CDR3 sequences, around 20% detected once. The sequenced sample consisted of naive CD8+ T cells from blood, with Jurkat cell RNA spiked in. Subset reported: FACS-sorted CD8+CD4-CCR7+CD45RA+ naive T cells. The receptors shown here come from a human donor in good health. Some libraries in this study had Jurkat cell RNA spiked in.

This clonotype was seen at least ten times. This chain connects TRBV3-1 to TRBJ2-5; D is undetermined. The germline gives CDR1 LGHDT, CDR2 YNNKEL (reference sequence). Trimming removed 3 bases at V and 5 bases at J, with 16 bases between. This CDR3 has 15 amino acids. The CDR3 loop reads CASSHSHVRYETQYF. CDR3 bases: TGTGCCAGCAGCCATTCCCATGTGAGGTATGAGACCCAGTACTTC.

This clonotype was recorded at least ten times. The CDR3 nucleotides are TGTGCCAGCAGTTACGTGGGAGGGAATGAGCAGTTCTTC. This codes for CASSYVGGNEQFF. The chain combines TRBV6-6 with TRBJ2-1; 7 positions match TRBD2. This CDR3 region has 13 residues. Germline values: CDR1 MNHNY, CDR2 SVGAGI (reference sequence). The trim removed 2 bases at V and 7 bases at J, leaving 2 bases unmatched.

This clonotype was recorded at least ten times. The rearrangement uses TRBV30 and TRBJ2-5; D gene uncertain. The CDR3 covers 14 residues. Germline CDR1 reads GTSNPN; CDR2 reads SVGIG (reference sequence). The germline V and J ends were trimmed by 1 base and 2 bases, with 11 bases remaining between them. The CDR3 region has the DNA TGTGCCTGGAGTGAGTTTGTAGATCAAGAGACCCAGTACTTC. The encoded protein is CAWSEFVDQETQYF.

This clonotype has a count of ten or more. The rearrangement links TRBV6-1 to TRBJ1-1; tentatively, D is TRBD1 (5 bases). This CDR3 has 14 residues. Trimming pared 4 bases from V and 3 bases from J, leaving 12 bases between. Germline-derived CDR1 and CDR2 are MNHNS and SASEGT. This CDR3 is CASSVGGRYTEAFF. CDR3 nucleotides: TGTGCCAGCAGTGTTGGGGGAAGGTACACTGAAGCTTTCTTT.

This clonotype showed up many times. CDR3 bases: TGTGCCAGCAGGTTTGAGGCAGGGGCGTATGCGACCGAGCAGTTCTTC. Its translation: CASRFEAGAYATEQFF. V is TRBV6-5 and J is TRBJ2-1; TRBD1 is a possible D gene (6 bases). From germline, CDR1 is MNHEY and CDR2 SVGAGI. This CDR3 spans 16 amino acids. Trimming left V 6 bases short and J 10 bases short, with 25 bases between.

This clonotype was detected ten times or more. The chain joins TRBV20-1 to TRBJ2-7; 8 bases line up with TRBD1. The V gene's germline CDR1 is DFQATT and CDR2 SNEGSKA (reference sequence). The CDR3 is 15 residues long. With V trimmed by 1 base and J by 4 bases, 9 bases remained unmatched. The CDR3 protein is CSARGVDRGTYEQYF. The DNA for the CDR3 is TGCAGTGCTAGAGGTGTAGACAGGGGTACGTACGAGCAGTACTTC.

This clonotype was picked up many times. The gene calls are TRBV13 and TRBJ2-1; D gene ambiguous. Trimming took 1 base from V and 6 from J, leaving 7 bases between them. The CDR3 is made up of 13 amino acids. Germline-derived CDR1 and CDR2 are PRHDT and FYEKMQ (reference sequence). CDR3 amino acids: CASSLAVGNEQFF. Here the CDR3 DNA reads TGTGCCAGCAGCTTAGCCGTGGGCAATGAGCAGTTCTTC.

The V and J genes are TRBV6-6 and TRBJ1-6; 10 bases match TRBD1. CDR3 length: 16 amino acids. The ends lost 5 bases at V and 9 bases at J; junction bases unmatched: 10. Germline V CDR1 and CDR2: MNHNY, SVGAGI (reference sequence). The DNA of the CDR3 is TGTGCCAGCAGTGGGGCCGCAGACAGGGGGCTTTCACCCCTCCACTTT. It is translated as CASSGAADRGLSPLHF.

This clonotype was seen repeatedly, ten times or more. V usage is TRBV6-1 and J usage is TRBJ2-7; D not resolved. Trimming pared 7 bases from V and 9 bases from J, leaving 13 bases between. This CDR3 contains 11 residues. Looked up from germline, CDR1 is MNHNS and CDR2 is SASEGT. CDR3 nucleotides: TGTGCCAGCATCGACTGGTATTGGCAGTACTTC. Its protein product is CASIDWYWQYF.

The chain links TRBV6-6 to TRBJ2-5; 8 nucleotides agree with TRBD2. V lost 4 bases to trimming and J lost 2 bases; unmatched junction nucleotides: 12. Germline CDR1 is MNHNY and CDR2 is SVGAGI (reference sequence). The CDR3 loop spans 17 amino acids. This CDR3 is CASSLRGPIAGQETQYF. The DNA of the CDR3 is TGTGCCAGCAGTTTAAGGGGCCCAATAGCGGGGCAAGAGACCCAGTACTTC.

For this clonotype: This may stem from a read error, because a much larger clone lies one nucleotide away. This CDR3 is CASSQEQGVDTQCF. The DNA of the CDR3 is TGCGCCAGCAGCCAAGAACAGGGGGTTGATACGCAGTGTTTT. The chain uses TRBV4-3 and TRBJ2-3, with TRBD1 identical over 8 bases. CDR1 is LGHNA and CDR2 is YSLEER in the germline V gene. The CDR3 contains 14 residues.

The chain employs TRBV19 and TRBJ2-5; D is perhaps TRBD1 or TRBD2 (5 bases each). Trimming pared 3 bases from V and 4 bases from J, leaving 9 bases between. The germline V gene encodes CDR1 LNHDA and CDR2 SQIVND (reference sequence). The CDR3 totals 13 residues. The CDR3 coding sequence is TGTGCCAGTAGTATGGGGGATGGAGAGACCCAGTACTTC. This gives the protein CASSMGDGETQYF.

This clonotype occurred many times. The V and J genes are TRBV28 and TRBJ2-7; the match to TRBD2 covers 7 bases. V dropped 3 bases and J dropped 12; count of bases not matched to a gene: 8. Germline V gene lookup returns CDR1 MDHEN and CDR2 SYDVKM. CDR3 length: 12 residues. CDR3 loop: CASSFTSSGMYF. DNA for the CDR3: TGTGCCAGCAGTTTTACGTCTAGCGGTATGTACTTC.

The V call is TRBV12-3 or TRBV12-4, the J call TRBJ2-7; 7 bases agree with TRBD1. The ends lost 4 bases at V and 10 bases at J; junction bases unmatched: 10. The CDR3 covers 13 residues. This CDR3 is CASSYSTQGVQYF. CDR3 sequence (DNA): TGTGCCAGCAGTTACTCAACGCAGGGGGTACAGTACTTC.

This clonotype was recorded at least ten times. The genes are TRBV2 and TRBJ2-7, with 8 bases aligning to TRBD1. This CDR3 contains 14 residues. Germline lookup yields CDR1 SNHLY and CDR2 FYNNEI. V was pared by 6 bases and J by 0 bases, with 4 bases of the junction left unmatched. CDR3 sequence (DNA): TGTGCCAGCAGAACAGGGGGGTCCTCCTACGAGCAGTACTTC. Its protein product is CASRTGGSSYEQYF.

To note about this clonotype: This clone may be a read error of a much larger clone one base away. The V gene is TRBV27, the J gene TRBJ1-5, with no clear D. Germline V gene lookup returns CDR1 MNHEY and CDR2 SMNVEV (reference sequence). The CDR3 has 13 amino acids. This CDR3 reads CASSLLYNQPQHF. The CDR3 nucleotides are TGTGCCAGCAGCTTATTATACAATCAGCCCCAGCATTTT.

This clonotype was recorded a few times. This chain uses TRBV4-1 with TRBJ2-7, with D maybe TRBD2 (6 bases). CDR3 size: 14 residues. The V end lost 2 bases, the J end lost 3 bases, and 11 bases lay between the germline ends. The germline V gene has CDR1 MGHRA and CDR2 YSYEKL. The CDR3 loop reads CASSQSGLGYEQYF. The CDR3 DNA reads TGCGCCAGCAGCCAATCGGGACTTGGCTACGAGCAGTACTTC.

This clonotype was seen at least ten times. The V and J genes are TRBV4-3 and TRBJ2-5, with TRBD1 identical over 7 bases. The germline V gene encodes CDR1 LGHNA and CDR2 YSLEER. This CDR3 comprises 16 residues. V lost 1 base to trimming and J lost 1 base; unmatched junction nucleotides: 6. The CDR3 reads CASSQVHRGAQETQYF. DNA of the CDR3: TGCGCCAGCAGCCAAGTCCACAGGGGAGCCCAAGAGACCCAGTACTTC.

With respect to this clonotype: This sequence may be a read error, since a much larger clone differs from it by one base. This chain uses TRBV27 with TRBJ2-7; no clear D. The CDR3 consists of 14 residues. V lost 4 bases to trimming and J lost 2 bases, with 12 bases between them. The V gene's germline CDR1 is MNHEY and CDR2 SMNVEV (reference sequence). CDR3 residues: CASSCSGSAYEQYF. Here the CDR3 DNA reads TGTGCCAGCAGTTGTTCGGGCAGTGCCTACGAGCAGTACTTC.

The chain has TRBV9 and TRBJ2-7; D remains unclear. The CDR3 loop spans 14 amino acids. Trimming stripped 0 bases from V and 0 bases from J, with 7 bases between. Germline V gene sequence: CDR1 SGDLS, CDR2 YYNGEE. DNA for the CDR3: TGTGCCAGCAGCGTAGAAGAGAGCTCCTACGAGCAGTACTTC. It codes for CASSVEESSYEQYF.

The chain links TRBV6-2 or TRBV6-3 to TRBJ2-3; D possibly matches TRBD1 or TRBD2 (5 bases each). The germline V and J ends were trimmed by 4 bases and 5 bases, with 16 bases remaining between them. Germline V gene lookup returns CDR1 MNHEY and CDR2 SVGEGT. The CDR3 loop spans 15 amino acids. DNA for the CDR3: TGTGCCAGCAGTTTTCGGGACCAGAAAATAGATACGCAGTATTTT. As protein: CASSFRDQKIDTQYF.

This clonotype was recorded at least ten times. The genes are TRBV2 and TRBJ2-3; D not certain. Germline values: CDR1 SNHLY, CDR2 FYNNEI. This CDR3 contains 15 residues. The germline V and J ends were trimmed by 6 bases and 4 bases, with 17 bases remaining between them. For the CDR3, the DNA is TGTGCCAGCAGAGCCGGCCCGGTCCCTTCAGATACGCAGTATTTT. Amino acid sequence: CASRAGPVPSDTQYF.

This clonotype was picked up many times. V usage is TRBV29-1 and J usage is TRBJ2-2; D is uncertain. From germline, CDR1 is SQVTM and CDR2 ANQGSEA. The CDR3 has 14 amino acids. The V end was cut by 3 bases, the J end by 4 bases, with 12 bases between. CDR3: CSVDSGLGTGELFF. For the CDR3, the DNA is TGCAGCGTTGATTCCGGGTTAGGCACCGGGGAGCTGTTTTTT.

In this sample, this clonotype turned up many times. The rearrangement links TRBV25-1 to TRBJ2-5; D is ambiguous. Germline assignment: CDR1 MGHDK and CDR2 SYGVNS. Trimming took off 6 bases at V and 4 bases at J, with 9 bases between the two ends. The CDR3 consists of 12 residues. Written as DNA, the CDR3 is TGTGCCAGCAGAAGGTTCGGAGAGACCCAGTACTTC. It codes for CASRRFGETQYF.

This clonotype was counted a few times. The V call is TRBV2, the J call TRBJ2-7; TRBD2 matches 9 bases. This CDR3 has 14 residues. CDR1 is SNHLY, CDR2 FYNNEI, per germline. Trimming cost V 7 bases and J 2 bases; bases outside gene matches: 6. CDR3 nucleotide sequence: TGTGCCAGCAACCCTAGCGGGAACCCCTACGAGCAGTACTTC. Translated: CASNPSGNPYEQYF.

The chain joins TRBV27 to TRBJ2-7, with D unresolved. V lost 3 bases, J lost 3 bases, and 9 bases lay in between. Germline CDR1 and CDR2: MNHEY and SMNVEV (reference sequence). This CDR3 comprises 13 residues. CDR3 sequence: CASSLGIHYEQYF. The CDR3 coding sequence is TGTGCCAGCAGTTTGGGAATCCACTACGAGCAGTACTTC.

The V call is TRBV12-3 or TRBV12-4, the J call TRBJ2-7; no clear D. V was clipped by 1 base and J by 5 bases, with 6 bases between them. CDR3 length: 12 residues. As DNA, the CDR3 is TGTGCCAGCAGTTTAGTTCTAGACGAGCAGTACTTC. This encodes CASSLVLDEQYF.